These 5 T cell receptor beta chains originate from one sample sequenced in a study of blood T cell repertoires in COVID-19. TCRdb keeps only in-frame clones here, not all; method: immunoSEQ multiplex PCR. The top ten hold around 40% of the sample, which has roughly 72,000 clones, just over 85% seen once. Sequencing was carried out using peripheral blood. The receptors shown here come from a human donor in a cohort sampled during active COVID-19.

The V gene is TRBV11-3, the J gene TRBJ2-7; D gene ambiguous. With 3 bases removed from V and 3 bases from J, the gap between germline ends came to 15 bases. There are 15 residues in the CDR3. Germline V CDR1 and CDR2: SGHNT, YENEEA. This CDR3 reads CASSFVFETLYEQYF. In DNA, the CDR3 is TGTGCCAGCAGCTTTGTATTTGAGACACTCTACGAGCAGTACTTC.

This clone has only one observation. The chain combines TRBV6-5 with TRBJ2-5; TRBD2 aligns across 7 bases. V dropped 7 bases and J dropped 4; count of bases not matched to a gene: 9. Germline V lookup: CDR1 MNHEY, CDR2 SVGAGI. CDR3 size: 14 residues. CDR3 sequence (DNA): TGTGCCAGCAAACCGGGACTACCTCGAGAGACCCAGTACTTC. This sequence encodes CASKPGLPRETQYF.

The chain is built from TRBV27 and TRBJ2-1; TRBD1 aligns across 8 bases. The CDR3 loop spans 13 amino acids. Germline V gene lookup returns CDR1 MNHEY and CDR2 SMNVEV (reference sequence). J gave up 2 bases and V 8 bases, and 2 bases lay outside the gene matches. CDR3 coding DNA: TGTGCCAGCGGACAGGGCACCTACAATGAGCAGTTCTTC. This encodes CASGQGTYNEQFF.

This clone was seen a handful of times. The V and J genes are TRBV4-3 and TRBJ2-3; TRBD2 matches 10 bases. The junction had 3 bases not matched to a gene; V was cut back by 0 bases and J by 3 bases. The CDR3 covers 16 residues. Per the germline V gene, CDR1 is LGHNA and CDR2 is YSLEER. The CDR3 loop is CASSQEASGSTDTQYF. In nucleotides, the CDR3 is TGCGCCAGCAGCCAAGAGGCTAGCGGGAGTACAGATACGCAGTATTTT.

Written as DNA, the CDR3 is TGCAGCGTTGAAGGACTAGCGGCCCGACTCAATGAGCAGTTCTTC. Translating gives CSVEGLAARLNEQFF. This chain connects TRBV29-1 to TRBJ2-1; 9 positions agree with TRBD2. The germline gives CDR1 SQVTM, CDR2 ANQGSEA. The V segment lost 1 base and the J segment 6 bases; nucleotides outside the gene matches: 7. The CDR3 consists of 15 residues.